This is a list of T cell receptor beta chains from one sample in a study of control samples from healthy donors and cancer patients. This table comes from immunoSEQ multiplex PCR, and its TCRdb copy is limited to in-frame clones, with some not included. The sample has 150,000 to 200,000 clones; around 94% are singletons. Sequenced: PBMCs. The source of these receptors is a man between 60 and 75 years old with colorectal cancer. Both conserved end residues are trimmed from each CDR3.

v_gene: TRBV12-3/TRBV12-4; j_gene: TRBJ1-1; CDR3aa: ASSNRREAF
v_gene: TRBV11-2; j_gene: TRBJ1-2; CDR3aa: ASSLGRARDGYGYT
v_gene: TRBV4-1; j_gene: TRBJ2-7; CDR3aa: ASSQLLADPSYEQY
v_gene: TRBV5-5; j_gene: TRBJ1-2; CDR3aa: ASSLGQGAYGYT
v_gene: TRBV19; j_gene: TRBJ2-5; CDR3aa: ASSTQEETQY
v_gene: TRBV7-2; j_gene: TRBJ2-7; CDR3aa: ASSPGRPPEQY
v_gene: TRBV6-6; j_gene: TRBJ2-3; CDR3aa: ASSDGGGVHLDTQY
v_gene: TRBV7-9; j_gene: TRBJ2-7; CDR3aa: ASRPRTGDSYEQY
v_gene: TRBV5-1; j_gene: TRBJ1-6; CDR3aa: ASSPRPADNSPLH
v_gene: TRBV19; j_gene: TRBJ1-2; CDR3aa: ASSIGRGRGYT
v_gene: TRBV7-9; j_gene: TRBJ2-5; CDR3aa: ASSVRGQETQY
v_gene: TRBV6-5; j_gene: TRBJ2-7; CDR3aa: ASSYSGPGQGYEQY
v_gene: TRBV6-5; j_gene: TRBJ2-2; CDR3aa: ASAGGTVNTGELF
v_gene: TRBV6-1; j_gene: TRBJ1-4; CDR3aa: ASSERGGQGGKLF
v_gene: TRBV6-2/TRBV6-3; j_gene: TRBJ2-2; CDR3aa: ASSSRDRSLSNTGELF
v_gene: TRBV6-5; j_gene: TRBJ2-2; CDR3aa: ASRGLAGNTGELF
v_gene: TRBV6-1; j_gene: TRBJ1-2; CDR3aa: ASSEAGSQYGYT
v_gene: TRBV10-2; j_gene: TRBJ1-2; CDR3aa: ASSDSRTGVGDGYT
v_gene: TRBV12-3/TRBV12-4; j_gene: TRBJ1-3; CDR3aa: ASSTSGNTIY
v_gene: TRBV7-9; j_gene: TRBJ1-2; CDR3aa: ASSAQGQISYGYT
v_gene: TRBV28; j_gene: TRBJ1-1; CDR3aa: ASSTPMVDDTEAF
v_gene: TRBV5-6; j_gene: TRBJ1-1; CDR3aa: ASSRGTEAF
v_gene: TRBV9; j_gene: TRBJ2-3; CDR3aa: ASSVVDRPTDTQY
v_gene: TRBV12-3/TRBV12-4; j_gene: TRBJ1-1; CDR3aa: ASSLLGGTEAF
v_gene: TRBV19; j_gene: TRBJ1-4; CDR3aa: ASTAGGRANEKLF
v_gene: TRBV18; j_gene: TRBJ2-3; CDR3aa: ASSPSSGGTDTQY
v_gene: TRBV7-2; j_gene: TRBJ1-6; CDR3aa: ASSPLPGQGYSPLH
v_gene: TRBV18; j_gene: TRBJ1-5; CDR3aa: ASSLVSAGQPQH
v_gene: TRBV10-3; j_gene: TRBJ2-7; CDR3aa: AISDPGQPNSYEQY
v_gene: TRBV5-4; j_gene: TRBJ1-1; CDR3aa: ATQRNRENTEAF
v_gene: TRBV4-3; j_gene: TRBJ2-1; CDR3aa: ASSQVRVGGSYNEQF
v_gene: TRBV9; j_gene: TRBJ2-7; CDR3aa: ASSMRQGGYEQY
v_gene: TRBV7-9; j_gene: TRBJ1-1; CDR3aa: ASSLSHQNTEAF
v_gene: TRBV6-5; j_gene: TRBJ2-7; CDR3aa: ASSYSRGSYEQY
v_gene: TRBV11-2; j_gene: TRBJ2-7; CDR3aa: ASSISVLGAFTPYEQY
v_gene: TRBV5-1; j_gene: TRBJ1-4; CDR3aa: ASSLSQEWGEKKLF
v_gene: TRBV13; j_gene: TRBJ1-2; CDR3aa: ASSRPTSNYGYT
v_gene: TRBV6-5; j_gene: TRBJ2-7; CDR3aa: ASSPPGQGIEQY
v_gene: TRBV10-3; j_gene: TRBJ1-1; CDR3aa: AISVGGENTEAF
v_gene: TRBV25-1; j_gene: TRBJ1-4; CDR3aa: ASSDGAPGKSSLF
v_gene: TRBV5-1; j_gene: TRBJ1-4; CDR3aa: ASSFRDRDEKLF
v_gene: TRBV21-1; j_gene: TRBJ2-7; CDR3aa: ASSLSYEQY
v_gene: TRBV14; j_gene: TRBJ2-3; CDR3aa: ASSFGQFPYTQY
v_gene: TRBV25-1; j_gene: TRBJ2-7; CDR3aa: ASSADRGRDEQY
v_gene: TRBV15; j_gene: TRBJ2-1; CDR3aa: ATSSPGDSPLAVEQF
v_gene: TRBV11-3; j_gene: TRBJ1-3; CDR3aa: ASSSGQGSGNTIY
v_gene: TRBV5-1; j_gene: TRBJ1-2; CDR3aa: ASSPGTGGGYT
v_gene: TRBV10-1; j_gene: TRBJ2-2; CDR3aa: ASSEWTGSNTGELF
v_gene: TRBV19; j_gene: TRBJ2-7; CDR3aa: ASSSASPGQGAPEQY
v_gene: TRBV27; j_gene: TRBJ2-6; CDR3aa: ASRGQGSGANVLT
v_gene: TRBV4-1; j_gene: TRBJ2-3; CDR3aa: ASSLSEEPDTQY
v_gene: TRBV2; j_gene: TRBJ1-5; CDR3aa: ASTQGWNQPQH